These 16 T cell receptor beta chains share one sample of origin, sequenced in a study of control samples from healthy donors and cancer patients. Repertoires were generated with immunoSEQ multiplex PCR, while TCRdb's copy carries only in-frame clones and drops some. The table lists fewer than 20,000 clones, over 80% of them singletons, with roughly 10% in the top ten. The specimen sequenced was PBMCs. Receptors originate from a woman aged 65 to 85 with colorectal cancer.

The chain combines TRBV21-1 with TRBJ1-3. TRBV21-1 is tagged as a pseudogene. The CDR3 is 15 amino acids. CDR3 sequence (DNA): TGTGCCAGCAGCAAAGCGAACCTCTCTGGAAACACCATATATTTT. Translated: CASSKANLSGNTIYF.

The chain carries TRBV5-4 and TRBJ2-7, with unresolved D. The CDR3 has 14 amino acids. Trimming stripped 4 bases from V and 0 bases from J, with 11 bases between. Germline V lookup: CDR1 SGHNT, CDR2 YYREEE (reference sequence). The CDR3 sequence: CASSPTPGSYEQYF. The DNA for the CDR3 is TGTGCCAGCAGCCCGACACCGGGCTCCTACGAGCAGTACTTC.

This chain uses TRBV25-1 with TRBJ2-7, with 7 bases that match TRBD1. Germline V gene data show CDR1 as MGHDK and CDR2 as SYGVNS. CDR3 size: 15 residues. The ends lost 4 bases at V and 4 bases at J; junction bases unmatched: 10. The CDR3 region is CASSGGVRGSYEQYF. CDR3 DNA: TGTGCCAGCAGTGGGGGCGTCAGGGGGTCGTACGAGCAGTACTTC.

The J gene is TRBJ1-3, the V gene TRBV11-1, with 8 bases identical to TRBD1. Germline assignment: CDR1 SGHAT and CDR2 FQDESV (reference sequence). The CDR3 is 15 amino acids. V gave up 5 bases and J gave up 0 bases; unmatched junction bases: 3. DNA of the CDR3: TGTGCCAGCAGCCGGGACAGGTTCTCTGGAAACACCATATATTTT. Its protein is CASSRDRFSGNTIYF.

The chain recombines TRBV18 with TRBJ1-6, with D maybe TRBD1 (6 bases). This CDR3 comprises 15 residues. The ends were cut back, 0 bases at V and 7 bases at J, with 10 bases in the middle. Germline CDR1 reads KGHSH; CDR2 reads LQKENI. The chain's CDR3 is CASSPPRGRNSPLHF. DNA of the CDR3: TGTGCCAGCTCACCACCGAGGGGGAGAAATTCACCCCTCCACTTT.

The chain is built from TRBV6-5 and TRBJ2-3; 8 bases line up with TRBD1. J was trimmed by 3 bases and V by 2 bases; bases with no gene match: 4. This CDR3 has 15 residues. Germline V gene lookup returns CDR1 MNHEY and CDR2 SVGAGI. DNA for the CDR3: TGTGCCAGCAGTTACGGCAGGGGGCGAACAGATACGCAGTATTTT. Amino acid sequence: CASSYGRGRTDTQYF.

The chain couples TRBV7-9 to TRBJ2-7, with no clear D. There are 13 residues in the CDR3. Germline V lookup: CDR1 SEHNR, CDR2 FQNEAQ (reference sequence). V was pared by 1 base and J by 4 bases, with 8 bases between. The CDR3 DNA sequence: TGTGCCAGCAGCTTAGTAGCAGATTACGAGCAGTACTTC. It specifies CASSLVADYEQYF. Full variable domain (remainder filled in from reference TRBV7-9 and TRBJ2-7): DTGVSQNPRHKITKRGQNVTFRCDPISEHNRLYWYRQTLGQGPEFLTYFQNEAQLEKSRLLSDRFSAERPKGSFSTLEIQRTEQGDSAMYLCASSLVADYEQYFGPGTRLTVT.

V gene TRBV4-2 combines with J gene TRBJ2-2, with TRBD2 matching 8 bases. Germline loops: CDR1 LGHNA, CDR2 YNFKEQ. With V trimmed by 0 bases and J by 2 bases, 5 bases remained unmatched. CDR3 length: 17 amino acids. The CDR3 nucleotides read TGTGCCAGCAGCCAAGATGGGCTAGCGGGTAACACCGGGGAGCTGTTTTTT. It encodes CASSQDGLAGNTGELFF.

The rearrangement uses TRBV6-5 and TRBJ2-7; 11 bases agree with TRBD2. CDR1 is MNHEY, CDR2 SVGAGI, per germline. The CDR3 contains 13 residues. The ends lost 8 bases at V and 2 bases at J; junction bases unmatched: 2. For the CDR3, the DNA is TGTGCCAGCGGGACTAGCGGAACCTACGAGCAGTACTTC. This translates into CASGTSGTYEQYF.

The chain couples TRBV7-2 to TRBJ1-5; TRBD1 might be the D (5 bases). This CDR3 has 15 residues. Looked up from germline, CDR1 is SGHTA and CDR2 is FQGNSA. Trimming stripped 0 bases from V and 3 bases from J, with 9 bases between. The CDR3 DNA reads TGTGCCAGCAGCTTAGCCGGGGGTTCCAATCAGCCCCAGCATTTT. Its protein is CASSLAGGSNQPQHF. Full variable domain (outside the CDR3, taken from reference TRBV7-2 and TRBJ1-5): GAGVSQSPSNKVTEKGKDVELRCDPISGHTALYWYRQSLGQGLEFLIYFQGNSAPDKSGLPSDRFSAERTGGSVSTLTIQRTQQEDSAVYLCASSLAGGSNQPQHFGDGTRLSIL.

The chain combines TRBV9 with TRBJ2-3, with no clear D. Germline loops: CDR1 SGDLS, CDR2 YYNGEE. The CDR3 totals 13 residues. Trimming took 2 bases from V and 6 from J, leaving 10 bases between them. The CDR3 DNA follows: TGTGCCAGCAGCGTGGGCCCGGTGGATACGCAGTATTTT. Protein: CASSVGPVDTQYF.

The chain links TRBV4-3 to TRBJ1-2; TRBD1 matches at 9 bases. The CDR3 sequence is 15 residues long. J gave up 3 bases and V 0 bases, and 2 bases lay outside the gene matches. CDR1 is LGHNA and CDR2 is YSLEER in the germline V gene. CDR3 in amino acids: CASSQDGTGHYGYTF. CDR3 nucleotide sequence: TGCGCCAGCAGCCAAGATGGGACAGGGCACTATGGCTACACCTTC.

This clone has just a few counts. The chain recombines TRBV29-1 with TRBJ2-7, with D possibly called TRBD1 or TRBD2 (5 bases each). Trimming cost V 1 base and J 4 bases, with 20 bases left between them. CDR3 length: 16 amino acids. Germline V gene data show CDR1 as SQVTM and CDR2 as ANQGSEA. The CDR3 coding sequence is TGCAGCGTTGAAGCCGCCGGGACCGGGGTAAGGTACGAGCAGTACTTC. As protein: CSVEAAGTGVRYEQYF.

The rearrangement joins TRBV27 to TRBJ1-5; 10 positions match TRBD1. The CDR3 has 16 residues. The germline V gene encodes CDR1 MNHEY and CDR2 SMNVEV (reference sequence). With 3 bases clipped from V and 4 bases from J, the junction kept 6 bases outside the gene matches. This CDR3 reads CASSFSRTGGNQPQHF. CDR3 nucleotides: TGTGCCAGCAGTTTTTCAAGGACAGGGGGGAATCAGCCCCAGCATTTT.

This clone was detected only once. The gene calls are TRBV28 and TRBJ1-2, with D possibly TRBD1 on 5 matching bases. The CDR3 extends over 14 amino acids. V lost 6 bases to trimming and J lost 6 bases, with 17 bases between them. Germline-derived CDR1 and CDR2 are MDHEN and SYDVKM. CDR3 loop: CASSTGSGLHGYTF. Here the CDR3 DNA reads TGTGCCAGCAGCACCGGTTCAGGGCTTCATGGCTACACCTTC.

V is TRBV6-2 or TRBV6-3 and J is TRBJ2-7, with 8 bases aligning to TRBD1. V gave up 4 bases and J gave up 5 bases; unmatched junction bases: 19. Germline CDR1 is MNHEY and CDR2 is SVGEGT. This CDR3 contains 18 residues. CDR3 protein: CASSLRQGDRGWRNEQYF. CDR3 in DNA: TGTGCCAGCAGTTTGCGGCAGGGCGACAGGGGCTGGCGAAACGAGCAGTACTTC.